This is a list of T cell receptor beta chains from one sample in a study of PD-L1 blockade in urothelial cancer. Assay used: immunoSEQ multiplex PCR; TCRdb lists only in-frame clones, some missing. The sample shows tens of thousands of clones, 90% of them seen only once. The sequenced sample was PBMCs, obtained around atezolizumab (anti-PD-L1) treatment. Every receptor here comes from a man in his 60s with urothelial cancer. CDR3s include the opening cysteine and the closing phenylalanine or tryptophan. The order of the fields is J gene, clone size, V gene, D gene, CDR3 protein, CDR3 DNA. D genes are given only for firm matches. Size is stated for part of the rows, as once, few or many counts, or as a class when the clone is expanded.

TRBJ2-7 | once | TRBV19 | NA | CARNLGWSYEQYF | TGTGCCAGGAACCTCGGGTGGAGCTACGAGCAGTACTTC
TRBJ1-1 | once | TRBV5-1 | TRBD1 | CASSLAGTGNTEAFF | TGCGCCAGCAGCTTGGCCGGGACAGGGAACACTGAAGCTTTCTTT
TRBJ2-5 | NA | TRBV9 | TRBD1 | CASSVGDRARETQYF | TGTGCCAGCAGCGTAGGTGACAGGGCACGGGAGACCCAGTACTTC
TRBJ2-1 | NA | TRBV29-1 | TRBD2 | CSVPKTSGSYNEQFF | TGCAGCGTTCCTAAGACTAGCGGGAGTTACAATGAGCAGTTCTTC
TRBJ2-1 | NA | TRBV7-9 | NA | CASSSGEVNEQFF | TGTGCCAGCAGCTCCGGGGAGGTCAATGAGCAGTTCTTC
TRBJ2-5 | NA | TRBV7-8 | TRBD2 | CASSLGLAGGQETQYF | TGTGCCAGCAGCTTAGGTCTAGCGGGGGGGCAAGAGACCCAGTACTTC
TRBJ2-1 | NA | TRBV28 | NA | CASSFGGSNNEQFF | TGTGCCAGCAGTTTTGGTGGGAGTAACAATGAGCAGTTCTTC
TRBJ1-1 | few | TRBV6-6 | NA | CASTYTTTPGGTEAFF | TGTGCCAGCACTTACACCACGACGCCCGGGGGCACTGAAGCTTTCTTT
TRBJ2-5 | NA | TRBV27 | NA | CASSTPRQETQYF | TGTGCCAGCAGTACCCCGCGACAAGAGACCCAGTACTTC
TRBJ2-3 | NA | TRBV11-2 | TRBD2 | CASRSGGVTDTQYF | TGTGCCAGCCGGAGCGGGGGCGTGACAGATACGCAGTATTTT